This TCR beta chain is drawn from a study of OX40 agonist ivuxolimab in advanced cancers. Study summary: Among those enrolled, mean age was roughly 55 years (range about 23 to 85) and 82.7% were male. Participants could have had prior anti-PD-1, anti-PD-L1 or anti-CTLA-4 therapy, and around 40% had some.

This CDR3 contains 18 residues. Germline V gene sequence: CDR1 LGHNA, CDR2 YSLEER. V lost 4 bases and J 0 bases, leaving 16 bases between the germline ends. About this clone: The antigen remains undetermined.

Here immunoSEQ multiplex PCR was the method, and the copy in TCRdb shows in-frame clones only, minus some. Of about 80,000 clones listed, roughly four fifths were seen once; the top ten hold 6.6%. General study points: Circulating CD4+ and CD8+ T cells showed clonal expansion by week 6 at 0.1 to 3.0 mg/kg. Among expanded peripheral T cells, antigen specificity went undetermined.

V gene TRBV4-3 combines with J gene TRBJ2-6, with TRBD2 as a possible D gene (6 bases). The source was CD4+ or CD8+ T cells sorted from blood, collected in a trial of the OX40 agonist ivuxolimab. The receptor was isolated from an adult with an advanced solid tumor such as melanoma, head and neck, liver or kidney cancer. As DNA, the CDR3 is TGCGCCAGCAGCCCCGGAGAGGAGGGGAGCTCTGGGGCCAACGTCCTGACTTTC. Translating it yields CASSPGEEGSSGANVLTF.